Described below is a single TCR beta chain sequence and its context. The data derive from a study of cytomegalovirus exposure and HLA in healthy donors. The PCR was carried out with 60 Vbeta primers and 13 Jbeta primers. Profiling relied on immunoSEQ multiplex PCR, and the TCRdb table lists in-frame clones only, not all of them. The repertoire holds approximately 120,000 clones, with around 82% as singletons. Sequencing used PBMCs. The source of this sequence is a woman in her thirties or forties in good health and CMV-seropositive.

CDR3 region: CAISESGNQETQYF. CDR3 coding DNA: TGTGCCATCAGTGAGTCCGGGAATCAAGAGACCCAGTACTTC. The chain couples TRBV10-3 to TRBJ2-5; weak D call: TRBD2 (5 bases). The V and J ends lost 0 bases and 2 bases respectively, with 7 bases between them. The CDR3 length is 14 residues. Germline-derived CDR1 and CDR2 are ENHRY and SYGVKD.